The rows below give T cell receptor beta chains drawn from one sample of a study of CD8+ T cells in alopecia areata. Repertoires were generated with immunoSEQ multiplex PCR, while TCRdb's copy carries only in-frame clones and drops some. The table has fewer than 110,000 clones, around 60% seen once; the top ten hold roughly 15%. Sequences were derived from CD8+ T cells sorted from blood, sampled between weeks 55 and 65, from a patient treated with tofacitinib. Every receptor here comes from a human donor with alopecia areata. Both conserved end residues are part of each CDR3. A D gene is named only where the DNA matches it firmly. A row's size may be missing; if present it is once, few, many or a size class.

v_call: TRBV5-1
d_call: -
clone_size: few
cdr3_length: 14
j_call: TRBJ2-7
cdr3_aa: CASSVWDDSYEQYF
cdr3_nt: TGCGCCAGCAGCGTCTGGGACGACTCCTACGAGCAGTACTTC

v_call: TRBV30
d_call: TRBD1
clone_size: -
cdr3_length: 14
j_call: TRBJ1-2
cdr3_aa: CACDRTGVIGGYTF
cdr3_nt: TGTGCCTGTGACCGGACAGGCGTAATAGGCGGCTACACCTTC

v_call: TRBV4-1
d_call: -
clone_size: -
cdr3_length: 16
j_call: TRBJ1-1
cdr3_aa: CASSGGPGPRNTEAFF
cdr3_nt: TGCGCCAGCAGTGGAGGACCGGGACCACGGAACACTGAAGCTTTCTTT

v_call: TRBV19
d_call: -
clone_size: -
cdr3_length: 12
j_call: TRBJ2-7
cdr3_aa: CASSMGSYEQYF
cdr3_nt: TGTGCCAGTAGTATGGGTAGCTACGAGCAGTACTTC

v_call: TRBV7-2
d_call: -
clone_size: -
cdr3_length: 13
j_call: TRBJ2-3
cdr3_aa: CASSFLVWYTQYF
cdr3_nt: TGTGCCAGCAGCTTCCTAGTTTGGTATACGCAGTATTTT

v_call: TRBV6-6
d_call: -
clone_size: few
cdr3_length: 11
j_call: TRBJ2-3
cdr3_aa: CATQVGDTQYF
cdr3_nt: TGTGCCACACAGGTTGGAGATACGCAGTATTTT

v_call: TRBV21-1
d_call: -
clone_size: few
cdr3_length: 17
j_call: TRBJ2-4
cdr3_aa: CASSRRGRKLAKNIQYF
cdr3_nt: TGTGCCAGCAGCAGGAGGGGCCGCAAACTAGCCAAAAACATTCAGTACTTC

v_call: TRBV4-1
d_call: -
clone_size: -
cdr3_length: 13
j_call: TRBJ1-5
cdr3_aa: CASSQDRNQPQHF
cdr3_nt: TGCGCCAGCAGCCAGGACAGAAATCAGCCCCAGCATTTT

v_call: TRBV19
d_call: -
clone_size: -
cdr3_length: 12
j_call: TRBJ1-5
cdr3_aa: CASSGPSVAQHF
cdr3_nt: TGTGCCAGTAGTGGCCCTTCAGTGGCCCAGCATTTT

v_call: TRBV7-9
d_call: TRBD1
clone_size: few
cdr3_length: 13
j_call: TRBJ1-2
cdr3_aa: CASSHGTDYGYTF
cdr3_nt: TGTGCCAGCAGCCACGGGACAGACTATGGCTACACCTTC

v_call: TRBV2
d_call: -
clone_size: -
cdr3_length: 16
j_call: TRBJ1-1
cdr3_aa: CASSEALGQTNTEAFF
cdr3_nt: TGTGCCAGCAGTGAAGCGCTTGGGCAGACGAACACTGAAGCTTTCTTT

v_call: TRBV10-3
d_call: TRBD1
clone_size: -
cdr3_length: 15
j_call: TRBJ2-7
cdr3_aa: CAISAGGTGDYEQYF
cdr3_nt: TGTGCCATCAGTGCGGGAGGGACAGGGGACTACGAGCAGTACTTC

v_call: TRBV7-9
d_call: -
clone_size: -
cdr3_length: 14
j_call: TRBJ2-5
cdr3_aa: CASSGGVQQETQYF
cdr3_nt: TGTGCCAGCAGCGGGGGAGTACAACAAGAGACCCAGTACTTC

v_call: TRBV18
d_call: TRBD1
clone_size: -
cdr3_length: 13
j_call: TRBJ2-7
cdr3_aa: CASVGQGAHEQYF
cdr3_nt: TGTGCCAGCGTAGGGCAGGGGGCCCACGAGCAGTACTTC

v_call: TRBV5-1
d_call: TRBD1
clone_size: -
cdr3_length: 15
j_call: TRBJ1-2
cdr3_aa: CASSIRTGTDYGYTF
cdr3_nt: TGCGCCAGCAGCATACGTACCGGGACAGACTATGGCTACACCTTC

v_call: TRBV29-1
d_call: -
clone_size: -
cdr3_length: 10
j_call: TRBJ2-5
cdr3_aa: CSVVGETQYF
cdr3_nt: TGCAGCGTTGTGGGGGAGACCCAGTACTTC

v_call: TRBV6-5
d_call: -
clone_size: -
cdr3_length: 15
j_call: TRBJ2-5
cdr3_aa: CASSLTWGMDETQYF
cdr3_nt: TGTGCCAGCAGTCTAACGTGGGGGATGGACGAGACCCAGTACTTC

v_call: TRBV2
d_call: TRBD2
clone_size: few
cdr3_length: 15
j_call: TRBJ2-3
cdr3_aa: CASRASGGITDTQYF
cdr3_nt: TGTGCCAGCAGAGCTAGCGGGGGGATCACAGATACGCAGTATTTT

v_call: TRBV2
d_call: -
clone_size: few
cdr3_length: 17
j_call: TRBJ2-3
cdr3_aa: CASLEEGGGGSTDTQYF
cdr3_nt: TGTGCCAGCCTCGAAGAGGGAGGGGGCGGTAGTACAGATACGCAGTATTTT

v_call: TRBV7-6
d_call: TRBD1
clone_size: -
cdr3_length: 16
j_call: TRBJ1-4
cdr3_aa: CASTNHPDRAMEKLFF
cdr3_nt: TGTGCCAGCACCAATCACCCGGACAGGGCCATGGAAAAACTGTTTTTT